This TCR beta chain was identified in a study of shared clonotypes between healthy human individuals. The overall study: In total, the donors were two women and a few men aged 18 to 49. Study conclusions and caveats: Non-shared clonotypes had lower generation probabilities than those shared by all four donors. Sharing across several donors was seen in roughly 5% of naive CD4 clonotypes.

Genomic DNA belonging to each subset was distributed in equal measure over several immunoSEQ plates. Here immunoSEQ multiplex PCR was the method, and the copy in TCRdb shows in-frame clones only, minus some. The sample yields about 800,000 clones, 90% to 98% seen once. The CDR3 covers 17 residues. The germline V gene encodes CDR1 SGDLS and CDR2 YYNGEE. V shed 4 bases, J shed 5 bases, and the junction held 15 bases outside the gene matches. CD45RO-negative, CCR7-positively selected cells formed the naive CD8 fraction, excluding terminally differentiated effector memory CD45RA+ cells. For this clone: Its specificity is unknown.

The source material was naive CD8+ T cells sorted from blood. The receptor's source is a man in his thirties or forties in good health. The chain combines TRBV9 with TRBJ2-5; TRBD2 matches at 9 bases. The CDR3 sequence: CASSNSGSGFRLETQYF. In nucleotides, the CDR3 is TGTGCCAGCAGCAATAGCGGGAGTGGTTTCCGGCTTGAGACCCAGTACTTC.